This T cell receptor (beta chain) was obtained from a study of CD8 T cells in ankylosing spondylitis. General study results and limits: The study identified a TCR beta motif of seven or eight highly homologous variants that appeared characteristic of ankylosing spondylitis blood. The disease-linked clones had a CD8+ phenotype and low blood frequencies. Previously reported in reactive arthritis synovial fluid and blood were some of the motif variants.

This clonotype was observed many times. Its antigen is unknown. Each CDR3 protein gets one entry after TCRdb re-called the 5' RACE reads with MiXCR. This sample yields some 100,000 distinct CDR3 sequences, of which about 8.3% are seen a single time; about 30% belongs to the top ten. Trimming took 4 bases from V and 5 from J, leaving 10 bases between them. The germline V gene has CDR1 SGHAT and CDR2 FQNNGV. The CDR3 consists of 13 residues. Sequencing was done on a sample of blood, either unsorted or a sorted T cell fraction (not recorded which). This receptor was taken from a male donor with ankylosing spondylitis. V is TRBV11-2 and J is TRBJ2-3; D is uncertain. CDR3 sequence: CASSSRLGDTQYF. The CDR3 DNA reads TGTGCCAGCAGCTCCCGGCTGGGAGATACGCAGTATTTT. Variable domain in full (rest from reference TRBV11-2 and TRBJ2-3): EAGVAQSPRYKIIEKRQSVAFWCNPISGHATLYWYQQILGQGPKLLIQFQNNGVVDDSQLPKDRFSAERLKGVDSTLKIQPAKLEDSAVYLCASSSRLGDTQYFGPGTRLTVL.